The 8 T cell receptor beta chains given below trace back to one sample, sequenced in a study of synovial regulatory T cells in juvenile arthritis. Points from the study as a whole: Compared with other blood Treg cells, inflammation-associated Treg cells had reduced TCR diversity.

Their specific antigens are unknown. Sequencing used immunoSEQ multiplex PCR; TCRdb keeps in-frame clones, though not all of them. Its clone listing holds roughly 9,200 clones. The specimen sequenced was Treg cells from blood. The sample's subset: HLA-DR+ inflammation-associated blood Treg cells. The receptors come from a donor aged 2-30 years with juvenile idiopathic arthritis.

The chain carries TRBV27 and TRBJ1-6; TCRdb indicates TRBD1, and absent DNA this call remains unverified. Germline loops: CDR1 MNHEY, CDR2 SMNVEV (reference sequence). The CDR3 is 15 residues long. The record lacks a DNA sequence. The CDR3 loop reads CASSPTVSYNSPLHF.

This chain links TRBV7-5 with TRBJ1-4. TRBV7-5 is a pseudogene. This CDR3 region has 14 residues. Only the protein is available. The CDR3: CARSSGSLTEKLFF.

The chain couples TRBV21-1 to TRBJ2-3. TRBV21-1 is flagged as a pseudogene. CDR3 length equals 13 residues. No DNA sequence was recorded. This chain's CDR3 is CASPGRAVDTQYF.

V gene TRBV2 combines with J gene TRBJ1-4. Germline V gives CDR1 SNHLY, CDR2 FYNNEI. The CDR3 loop spans 15 amino acids. No DNA is recorded. CDR3 sequence reads: CASSDRARYNEKLFF.

This rearrangement joins TRBV9 to TRBJ2-1; the TCRdb call, TRBD2, lacks DNA for checking. The CDR3 is made up of 15 amino acids. The nucleotide record is missing. The V gene's germline CDR1 is SGDLS and CDR2 YYNGEE. The CDR3 loop is CASSGLTSGIGEQFF.

The V call is TRBV10-2, the J call TRBJ1-2. Germline loops: CDR1 WSHSY, CDR2 SAAADI. The CDR3 length is 13 residues. No DNA sequence is on record. The CDR3 region is CATRRGGDYGYTF.

The V call is TRBV9, the J call TRBJ1-4. The CDR3 length is 15 residues. No nucleotide data were recorded. Germline-derived CDR1 and CDR2 are SGDLS and YYNGEE. The CDR3 sequence is CASSVGVATNEKLFF.

This sequence joins TRBV28 and TRBJ2-6; TCRdb gives TRBD1 as the D gene, but with no DNA this cannot be confirmed. The CDR3 runs 15 residues. The entry carries no DNA sequence. The germline V gene encodes CDR1 MDHEN and CDR2 SYDVKM. This CDR3 is CASRGQGSGANVLTF.